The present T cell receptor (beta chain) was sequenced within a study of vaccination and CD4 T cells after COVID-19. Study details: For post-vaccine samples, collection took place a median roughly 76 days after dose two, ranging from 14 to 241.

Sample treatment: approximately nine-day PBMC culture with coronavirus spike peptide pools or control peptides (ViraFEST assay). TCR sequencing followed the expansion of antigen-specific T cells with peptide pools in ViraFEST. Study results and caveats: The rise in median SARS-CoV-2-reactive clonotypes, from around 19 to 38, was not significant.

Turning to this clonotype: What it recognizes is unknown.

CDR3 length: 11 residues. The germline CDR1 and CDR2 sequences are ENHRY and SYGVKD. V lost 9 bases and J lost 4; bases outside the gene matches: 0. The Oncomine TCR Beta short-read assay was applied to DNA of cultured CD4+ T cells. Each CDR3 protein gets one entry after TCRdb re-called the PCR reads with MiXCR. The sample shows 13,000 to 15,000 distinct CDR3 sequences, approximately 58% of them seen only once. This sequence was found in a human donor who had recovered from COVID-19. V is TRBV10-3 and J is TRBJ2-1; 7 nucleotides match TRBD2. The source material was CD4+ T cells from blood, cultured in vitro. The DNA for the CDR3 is TGTGCCATGGGGGGGTACAATGAGCAGTTCTTC. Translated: CAMGGYNEQFF.